The 27 T cell receptor beta chains below come from one sample, sequenced in a study of T-cell memory formation after mild COVID-19 (dated by TCRdb to about 2021). The method behind the library was 5' RACE. The run used an Illumina NovaSeq 6000. TCRdb took the public reads, trimmed them with fastp at Q25, ran MiXCR for clone calling and kept in-frame beta chains. CDR3 protein sequences are deduplicated, and each keeps its most common genes and DNA. For this sample the table gives roughly 110,000 distinct CDR3 sequences, of which roughly an eighth were detected only once. Roughly 30% of the sample lies in the top ten. The sequencing sample was made of PBMCs or a T cell subset sorted from them (not recorded which). The receptors shown here come from an adult woman who had mild COVID-19 (a few samples of this study predate the infection). The sample titles of this study are shuffled in the database, so cell type and time point are left out; the donor was told from shared clones.

As to this clonotype: With a much larger clone just one base away, this may be a read error. This chain links TRBV29-1 with TRBJ2-2; D is undetermined. V was trimmed by 4 bases and J by 3 bases, leaving 9 bases between them. The germline V gene encodes CDR1 SQVTM and CDR2 ANQGSEA. The CDR3 covers 13 residues. The chain's CDR3 is CSVANSDTGELFF. In DNA form, the CDR3 reads TGCAGCGTTGCGAACAGTGACACCGGGGAGCTGTTTTTT.

The chain links TRBV6-2 or TRBV6-3 to TRBJ2-3, with 11 bases aligning to TRBD2. Germline V gives CDR1 MNHEY, CDR2 SVGEGT. V lost 6 bases to trimming and J lost 3 bases; unmatched junction nucleotides: 5. The CDR3 is 15 residues long. This chain's CDR3 is CASSRSSGRTDTQYF. The CDR3 DNA reads as TGTGCCAGCAGCCGCTCTAGCGGGAGGACAGATACGCAGTATTTT.

In this sample, this clonotype turned up many times. The chain links TRBV20-1 to TRBJ2-7; 13 bases agree with TRBD2. CDR1 and CDR2 from the germline V gene are DFQATT and SNEGSKA (reference sequence). This CDR3 is 15 amino acids long. V lost 5 bases, J lost 2 bases, and 6 bases stayed unmatched. For the CDR3, the DNA is TGCAGTGCTTCCGGGACTAGCGGGGTAACCTACGAGCAGTACTTC. This codes for CSASGTSGVTYEQYF.

This clonotype appeared a few times. The CDR3 bases are TGTGCCAGCAGTGAAGCGGGACAGGCCCCTACCTACGAGCAGTACTTC. Residues: CASSEAGQAPTYEQYF. V and J are TRBV2 and TRBJ2-7, with 8 positions matching TRBD1. This CDR3 comprises 16 residues. The germline CDR1 and CDR2 sequences are SNHLY and FYNNEI. V shed 0 bases and J 2 bases; nucleotides not matched to a gene: 6.

This clonotype was observed a handful of times. The chain links TRBV27 to TRBJ2-7; 9 bases fit TRBD2. This CDR3 has 16 residues. Germline CDR1 is MNHEY and CDR2 is SMNVEV (reference sequence). Trimming took 6 bases from V and 5 from J; bases not matched to a gene: 14. This CDR3 reads CASSPYRQAGGHEQYF. Here the CDR3 DNA reads TGTGCCAGCAGCCCGTACAGACAAGCGGGAGGTCACGAGCAGTACTTC.

Many counts were recorded for this clonotype. The chain carries TRBV4-1 and TRBJ2-7, with D hard to call. Germline CDR1 and CDR2: MGHRA and YSYEKL. Trimming cost V 2 bases and J 5 bases, with 10 bases left between them. CDR3 length: 13 residues. In nucleotides, the CDR3 is TGCGCCAGCAGCCAACCCCCGCTGGACGAGCAGTACTTC. Translation gives CASSQPPLDEQYF.

This clonotype was detected only a few times. The chain is built from TRBV6-5 and TRBJ1-1, with D possibly being TRBD1 (5 bases). The CDR3 totals 13 residues. Germline values: CDR1 MNHEY, CDR2 SVGAGI. Trimming cost V 4 bases and J 4 bases, with 10 bases left between them. CDR3 loop: CASSWDGTTEAFF. CDR3 nucleotide sequence: TGTGCCAGCAGTTGGGACGGCACCACTGAAGCTTTCTTT.

This rearrangement joins TRBV9 to TRBJ1-1; TRBD1 is a possible D gene (5 bases). Germline V gives CDR1 SGDLS, CDR2 YYNGEE. This CDR3 is built from 13 residues. The V end was cut by 0 bases, the J end by 7 bases, with 10 bases between. The CDR3 loop reads CASSVVTVHEAFF. CDR3 DNA sequence: TGTGCCAGCAGCGTAGTGACAGTTCATGAAGCTTTCTTT.

This clonotype was seen a few times. The chain has TRBV7-6 and TRBJ2-5; 7 bases fit TRBD2. The CDR3 consists of 14 residues. V lost 3 bases, J lost 3 bases, and 4 bases stayed unmatched. Germline CDR1 and CDR2: SGHVS and FNYEAQ. The CDR3 DNA is TGTGCCAGCAGCTTTGTGGGGGGGAAAGAGACCCAGTACTTC. This codes for CASSFVGGKETQYF.

This clonotype was recorded a few times. The rearrangement uses TRBV3-1 and TRBJ2-7; the match to TRBD1 covers 8 bases. The CDR3 is 16 amino acids. V dropped 4 bases and J dropped 2; count of bases not matched to a gene: 10. The germline V gene has CDR1 LGHDT and CDR2 YNNKEL (reference sequence). The CDR3 is CASSPQGGLGAYEQYF. In DNA, the CDR3 is TGTGCCAGCAGCCCACAGGGGGGACTGGGGGCCTACGAGCAGTACTTC.

This clonotype was detected only a few times. This chain joins TRBV11-3 and TRBJ2-5, with a weak D call TRBD1 (6 bases). Trimming took off 5 bases at V and 7 bases at J, with 14 bases between the two ends. The CDR3 consists of 13 residues. Germline V gives CDR1 SGHNT, CDR2 YENEEA. The CDR3, as DNA: TGTGCCAGCAGCCCCCGGGACACCGGGACCCAGTACTTC. This gives the protein CASSPRDTGTQYF.

The table lists this clonotype with a few counts. V and J are TRBV5-5 and TRBJ2-1; 11 positions match TRBD2. Trimming at V came to 1 base and at J to 2 bases, leaving 11 bases not matched to a gene. CDR1 and CDR2 from the germline V gene are SGHKS and YYEKEE (reference sequence). This CDR3 is 19 amino acids long. Here the CDR3 DNA reads TGTGCCAGCAGCTTGCGACCTAGCGGGGGGTTTGGGACCTACAATGAGCAGTTCTTC. Translated, it gives CASSLRPSGGFGTYNEQFF.

The chain uses TRBV5-1 and TRBJ1-1; 7 positions agree with TRBD1. The germline V gene encodes CDR1 SGHRS and CDR2 YFSETQ. V lost 5 bases, J lost 5 bases, and 9 bases stayed unmatched. This CDR3 contains 14 residues. CDR3 amino acids: CASRPQGDGTEAFF. The CDR3 bases are TGCGCCAGCAGGCCTCAGGGGGATGGGACTGAAGCTTTCTTT.

Only a few counts were recorded for this clonotype. The chain combines TRBV27 with TRBJ1-5; possible D gene TRBD1, 6 bases. CDR3 length equals 15 residues. CDR1 is MNHEY, CDR2 SMNVEV, per germline (reference sequence). The V and J ends lost 3 bases and 5 bases respectively, with 14 bases between them. CDR3 sequence (DNA): TGTGCCAGCAGTTTGTACTCAGGGGTGGATCAGCCCCAGCATTTT. This codes for CASSLYSGVDQPQHF.

There are a few counts of this clonotype. The J gene is TRBJ1-2, the V gene TRBV12-3 or TRBV12-4, with 9 bases lining up with TRBD1. The V gene end was trimmed by 6 bases and the J gene end by 8 bases; junction bases not matched to a gene: 10. The CDR3 is 14 residues long. Written as DNA, the CDR3 is TGTGCCAGCAGCTCCTCCGGACAGGGGAAGGGCTACACCTTC. This codes for CASSSSGQGKGYTF.

This clonotype has ten or more counts. The J gene is TRBJ2-7, the V gene TRBV7-6; 7 positions match TRBD2. CDR1 and CDR2 from the germline V gene are SGHVS and FNYEAQ. The CDR3 is made up of 16 amino acids. Losses at the gene ends were 1 base for V and 2 bases for J; bases not matched to a gene: 8. The CDR3 region is CASSLVDAGLTYEQYF. CDR3 sequence (DNA): TGTGCCAGCAGCTTAGTAGATGCGGGACTAACCTACGAGCAGTACTTC.

This clonotype has more than one count but fewer than ten. This sequence joins TRBV7-6 and TRBJ2-3; D is perhaps TRBD2 (5 bases). CDR3 length equals 15 residues. Germline loops: CDR1 SGHVS, CDR2 FNYEAQ. V lost 1 base, J lost 0 bases, and 8 bases lay in between. The DNA of the CDR3 is TGTGCCAGCAGCTTAGTGGGAGTGAGCACAGATACGCAGTATTTT. This codes for CASSLVGVSTDTQYF.

This clonotype was detected many times. The rearrangement joins TRBV7-9 to TRBJ2-5; the match to TRBD2 covers 9 bases. This CDR3 spans 21 amino acids. The germline V gene encodes CDR1 SEHNR and CDR2 FQNEAQ (reference sequence). The V segment lost 2 bases and the J segment 5 bases; nucleotides outside the gene matches: 24. The DNA for the CDR3 is TGTGCCAGCAGCTTACGGGTAATCGCTAGCGGGGCCGGAGGTGGGGACGAGACCCAGTACTTC. Translation gives CASSLRVIASGAGGGDETQYF.

V is TRBV6-2 or TRBV6-3 and J is TRBJ2-7, with D perhaps TRBD2 (6 bases). The germline V gene encodes CDR1 MNHEY and CDR2 SVGEGT. Trimming removed 3 bases from V and 2 bases from J, with 20 bases in between. The CDR3 totals 17 residues. The CDR3 bases are TGTGCCAGCAGTTATCTACCGACTAGGGGAAAGGCCTACGAGCAGTACTTC. Its protein product is CASSYLPTRGKAYEQYF.

This clonotype was counted only a few times. The chain uses TRBV7-2 and TRBJ2-7, with 12 bases lining up with TRBD1. The CDR3 is made up of 18 amino acids. CDR1 is SGHTA and CDR2 is FQGNSA in the germline V gene. V lost 6 bases and J lost 3; bases outside the gene matches: 15. Written as DNA, the CDR3 is TGTGCCAGCAGTTTTCCGGGACAGGGGGCGATCCTTGACTACGAGCAGTACTTC. Protein sequence: CASSFPGQGAILDYEQYF.

There are a few counts of this clonotype. CDR3 in DNA: TGCGCCAGCAGCCAAGGCACTAGTAGCTCCTACAATGAGCAGTTCTTC. This translates into CASSQGTSSSYNEQFF. The chain uses TRBV4-3 and TRBJ2-1; weak D call: TRBD2 (5 bases). Germline assignment: CDR1 LGHNA and CDR2 YSLEER. This CDR3 is built from 16 residues. V gave up 1 base and J gave up 0 bases, with 10 bases separating them.

V usage is TRBV19 and J usage is TRBJ2-1; D is perhaps TRBD2 (6 bases). The V end was cut by 3 bases, the J end by 2 bases, with 17 bases between. The germline CDR1 and CDR2 sequences are LNHDA and SQIVND (reference sequence). The CDR3 has 17 residues. The CDR3 DNA is TGTGCCAGTAGTATCGCGATCGGGAGTGTCACCTACAATGAGCAGTTCTTC. Translated, it gives CASSIAIGSVTYNEQFF.

This clonotype showed up many times. The chain recombines TRBV6-4 with TRBJ2-3; tentatively, D is TRBD1 or TRBD2 (5 bases each). Germline CDR1 is MRHNA and CDR2 is SNTAGT. Trimming removed 0 bases at V and 6 bases at J, with 13 bases between. The CDR3 covers 15 residues. CDR3: CASSDSPGRPDTQYF. CDR3 DNA sequence: TGTGCCAGCAGTGACTCTCCGGGACGACCGGATACGCAGTATTTT.

There are a few counts of this clonotype. The rearrangement joins TRBV29-1 to TRBJ2-7; 9 bases line up with TRBD1. The CDR3 sequence is 14 residues long. Germline V gene data show CDR1 as SQVTM and CDR2 as ANQGSEA. With V trimmed by 0 bases and J by 3 bases, 3 bases remained unmatched. The CDR3 DNA reads as TGCAGCGTTGAAGAGGGACAGGGCGACTACGAGCAGTACTTC. Translation gives CSVEEGQGDYEQYF.

This clonotype was seen a handful of times. The rearrangement links TRBV7-8 to TRBJ2-2; 11 bases align to TRBD1. With V trimmed by 10 bases and J by 2 bases, 9 bases remained unmatched. This CDR3 spans 16 amino acids. CDR1 is SGHVS, CDR2 FQNEAQ, per germline. CDR3 protein: CAILRTGGTNTGELFF. DNA for the CDR3: TGTGCCATTCTTCGGACAGGGGGCACTAACACCGGGGAGCTGTTTTTT.

This clonotype was seen only a few times. The genes are TRBV20-1 and TRBJ2-1; D perhaps matches TRBD2 (6 bases). V shed 5 bases and J shed 4 bases, with 15 bases lying between them. The CDR3 sequence is 14 residues long. The germline gives CDR1 DFQATT, CDR2 SNEGSKA (reference sequence). CDR3 in DNA: TGCAGTGCTGGAGTCCCGGGACTGTACAATGAGCAGTTCTTC. This sequence encodes CSAGVPGLYNEQFF.

The chain employs TRBV7-6 and TRBJ1-1; no firm D call. Deletions cut 5 bases from V and 6 bases from J, with 16 bases between. Germline V gene sequence: CDR1 SGHVS, CDR2 FNYEAQ. CDR3 length: 14 residues. The CDR3 reads CASSPGYISSEAFF. CDR3 DNA sequence: TGTGCCAGCAGCCCCGGGTACATAAGCTCTGAAGCTTTCTTT.